This T cell receptor (beta chain) was documented in a study of Graves' ophthalmopathy and Graves' hyperthyroidism. The authors amplified TCR beta CDR3 regions, and they did so from RNA transcripts for repertoire sequencing. Second-round multiplex PCR followed a first-round RT-PCR using HTBI primers. A single record per CDR3 protein comes from TCRdb applying MiXCR to the multiplex PCR reads. The repertoire holds under 800,000 distinct CDR3 sequences, 20% to 25% seen once, with about 6.6% in the top ten. The CDR3 is 12 residues long. The V gene lost 6 bases and the J gene lost 0 bases, with 5 bases spanning the gap. From germline, CDR1 is SNHLY and CDR2 FYNNEI. Hyperthyroidism patients, all newly diagnosed, had under 2 months' duration and ages of 18 to 65. The authors used Ficoll-Paque density gradient centrifugation to separate PBMCs. The input was approximately 10 ml of fresh peripheral blood. Many counts were recorded for this clonotype. Antigen: not known.

General study findings and limits: Blood also carried most expanded thyroid clonotypes exceeding 0.001 frequency.

Material for sequencing was peripheral blood. The receptor comes from a woman under 30 with stable Graves' hyperthyroidism. Some clones in this sample may be carry-over from other donors' samples. J is TRBJ2-5 and V is TRBV2; D call uncertain. CDR3 in amino acids: CASRINQETQYF. The DNA of the CDR3 is TGTGCCAGCAGAATAAACCAAGAGACCCAGTACTTC.